This T cell receptor (beta chain) emerged from a study of blood T cell repertoires in COVID-19 (dated by TCRdb to 2019 to 2021). Describing the broader study: The collaborator samples originated in the United States, Italy and Spain and spanned the acute and convalescent phases of COVID-19. The prospective study material was composed of cDNA or gDNA derived from T cells, B-cell-depleted T cells, or PBMCs. Subjects who had been exposed to COVID-19, were actively infected with it, or had recovered from it provided the deeply sampled blood TCRbeta repertoires that made up the dataset. The repertoires were released in a freely available public database intended as a resource for research on the immune response to SARS-CoV-2. The samples were drawn from two sources: the first 160 participants of the ongoing ImmuneRACE study, and 1,254 subjects contributed by 6 global collaborators. Sample metadata almost always included a de-identified subject ID, COVID-19 status, age in years and sex. Where available, HLA class I and class II types were obtained from metadata supplied by the sample provider rather than from assay-based typing. The investigation overall reported the following: The quantity of clinical and demographic metadata differed by source and by participant and was supplied without curation.

To note about this clone: The antigen it binds to is not known. Base qualities are not provided; no much larger clone lies one nucleotide away.

CDR1 and CDR2 are read off the germline V gene as SNHLY and FYNNEI. The CDR3 contains 14 residues, cysteine and phenylalanine counted. Left in the record is the CDR3 DNA by itself, 42 bases read in frame from the first base. At the junction V is shortened by 6 bases and J by 0 bases, with 11 bases in between. Whole blood was collected in K2EDTA tubes by collaborating institutions according to the institutions' own protocols. For TCRbeta analysis, collaborator samples were shipped as frozen whole blood, as isolated PBMCs, or as DNA extracted from either sample type. The immunoSEQ Assay, a bias-controlled multiplex PCR, was used to amplify TCRbeta CDR3 regions from genomic DNA. The authors' pipeline ran thus. Within the assay, amplification of reference gene primers was used to estimate how many nucleated cells each sample contained. Sequence reads were collapsed and filtered to measure the absolute abundance of every unique TCRbeta CDR3 rearrangement. For each sample, productive Simpson clonality was calculated by taking the square root of Simpson's diversity index across productive rearrangements. TCRdb re-hosts the immuneACCESS table, in-frame sequences only. Its copies lack some clones; in the studies checked, an unresolved V gene accounts for under half of them, and the cause for the rest is not known. V, J and clone size reflect that table, while D and trimming were determined from the DNA. Counted in this sample were 200,000 to 300,000 clones; nearly 85% of them appeared once. The ten largest clones take up around 7.8% of the sample.

The chain joins TRBV2 to TRBJ1-1; the best D guess is TRBD1, with 6 bases matching. The sample comprised peripheral blood. The sequence was obtained from a human donor in a cohort sampled during active COVID-19. The CDR3 amino acid sequence is: CASSYRELNTEAFF. The nucleotide sequence reads TGTGCCAGCAGCTACAGGGAGCTGAACACTGAAGCTTTCTTT. This CDR3, with the reference TRBV2 and TRBJ1-1 proteins standing in past its ends, gives the full variable domain EPEVTQTPSHQVTQMGQEVILRCVPISNHLYFYWYRQILGQKVEFLVSFYNNEISEKSEIFDDQFSVERPDGSNFTLKIRSTKLEDSAMYFCASSYRELNTEAFFGQGTRLTVV.